This T cell receptor beta chain came from a study of CD8 T cells in ankylosing spondylitis. General study results and limits: Within matched ankylosing spondylitis synovial fluid, disease-linked clones were reportedly significantly enriched. Made up of about eight highly homologous variants, a TCR beta motif appeared characteristic of ankylosing spondylitis blood.

In the case of this clonotype: Its cognate antigen is unknown.

By quantitative 5'-RACE with molecular barcodes, the TCR beta libraries were made. TCRdb analysed the 5' RACE reads with MiXCR anew, one entry per CDR3 protein. Among 200,000 to 250,000 distinct CDR3 sequences, approximately 7.4% were seen once, and the ten largest hold around 14%. The clonotype was recovered from a male donor with ankylosing spondylitis. Sequenced material: blood, either unsorted or a sorted T cell fraction (not recorded which).

Here the CDR3 DNA reads TGTGCCACCAGTGATCCCGGGACAGGGGCTGTTTATACGCAGTATTTT. As protein: CATSDPGTGAVYTQYF. The rearrangement links TRBV24-1 to TRBJ2-3; 10 nucleotides match TRBD1. This CDR3 spans 16 amino acids. Germline lookup yields CDR1 KGHDR and CDR2 SFDVKD. The ends lost 3 bases at V and 7 bases at J; junction bases unmatched: 9.